These T cell receptor beta chains were read from a single sample in a study of siplizumab effects on memory and regulatory T cells. Profiling relied on immunoSEQ multiplex PCR, and the TCRdb table lists in-frame clones only, not all of them. The sample shows roughly 100,000 clones, nearly 95% of them seen only once. Material for sequencing was non-Treg CD4+ T cells sorted from blood. These receptor sequences come from a human donor in good health. Both conserved end residues are part of each CDR3. Fields, in order: clone size, J gene, D gene, V gene, CDR3 protein, CDR3 DNA. D genes are given only for firm matches. Rows may omit the clone size; those that give it use once, few, many or a size class.

>-|TRBJ2-2|TRBD1|TRBV29-1
CSGVYRGGTGELFF
TGCAGTGGGGTATACAGGGGTGGCACCGGGGAGCTGTTTTTT
>-|TRBJ1-1|-|TRBV29-1
CSVAEVGQGAFF
TGCAGCGTAGCCGAGGTTGGGCAAGGAGCTTTCTTT
>-|TRBJ2-5|-|TRBV7-6
CASSLWGAQYF
TGTGCCAGCAGCTTATGGGGGGCCCAGTACTTC
>-|TRBJ2-5|TRBD2|TRBV28
CASSYGLAGKETQYF
TGTGCCAGCAGTTATGGACTAGCGGGAAAAGAGACCCAGTACTTC
>-|TRBJ1-2|-|TRBV6-1
CASSETMTVYGYTF
TGTGCCAGCAGTGAAACCATGACAGTCTATGGCTACACCTTC
>-|TRBJ2-5|-|TRBV18
CASSPEPWTNSLSRETQYF
TGTGCCAGCTCACCTGAGCCCTGGACAAACTCCTTATCAAGGGAGACCCAGTACTTC
>-|TRBJ2-7|-|TRBV19
CASSMDGSYEQYF
TGTGCCAGTAGTATGGACGGTTCCTACGAGCAGTACTTC
>-|TRBJ1-1|TRBD1|TRBV6-5
CASRTPGQGRTEAFF
TGTGCCAGCCGTACTCCGGGACAGGGAAGGACTGAAGCTTTCTTT
>-|TRBJ2-7|TRBD2|TRBV6-6
CASSAQLAGGYEQYF
TGTGCCAGCAGCGCCCAACTGGCGGGAGGCTACGAGCAGTACTTC
>-|TRBJ2-7|-|TRBV5-8
CASSLSQGPYEQYF
TGTGCCAGCAGCTTGTCACAGGGTCCCTACGAGCAGTACTTC
>-|TRBJ1-5|-|TRBV19
CATSAVNGNQPQHF
TGTGCCACTTCGGCGGTAAACGGCAATCAGCCCCAGCATTTT
>-|TRBJ2-2|TRBD1|TRBV18
CASSPQTGGRYTGELFF
TGTGCCAGCTCACCCCAGACAGGGGGCAGGTACACCGGGGAGCTGTTTTTT
>-|TRBJ1-2|-|TRBV21-1
CASSKAPGQGRGYTF
TGTGCCAGCAGCAAAGCGCCAGGACAGGGAAGAGGCTACACCTTC
>-|TRBJ2-5|TRBD2|TRBV7-9
CASSSQGTSGETQYF
TGTGCCAGCAGCTCCCAGGGGACTAGCGGAGAGACCCAGTACTTC
>-|TRBJ2-7|TRBD2|TRBV28
CASGLAAPDGQYF
TGTGCCAGCGGACTAGCGGCCCCAGACGGGCAGTACTTC
>few|TRBJ1-3|-|TRBV14
CASSQVGSGNTIYF
TGTGCCAGCAGCCAAGTAGGGAGTGGAAACACCATATATTTT
>-|TRBJ2-5|TRBD1|TRBV25-1
CASSEFDRVGTQYF
TGTGCCAGCAGTGAATTTGACAGGGTAGGGACCCAGTACTTC
>-|TRBJ2-7|-|TRBV12-5
CASGLRAGTNYEQYF
TGTGCTAGTGGTTTGCGCGCAGGGACCAACTACGAGCAGTACTTC
>-|TRBJ1-5|-|TRBV7-3
CASRTSSQPQHF
TGTGCCAGCAGGACCTCTAGCCAGCCCCAGCATTTT
>-|TRBJ2-7|-|TRBV6-1
CASSEQGGYEQYF
TGTGCCAGCAGTGAACAGGGAGGCTACGAGCAGTACTTC
>-|TRBJ2-6|-|TRBV30
CAWSFGGTSSGANVLTF
TGTGCCTGGAGTTTCGGGGGTACTAGCTCTGGGGCCAACGTCCTGACTTTC
>once|TRBJ2-2|-|TRBV11-2
CASIDGGRSSSTGELFF
TGTGCCAGCATCGACGGCGGCCGGTCCTCGAGCACCGGGGAGCTGTTTTTT